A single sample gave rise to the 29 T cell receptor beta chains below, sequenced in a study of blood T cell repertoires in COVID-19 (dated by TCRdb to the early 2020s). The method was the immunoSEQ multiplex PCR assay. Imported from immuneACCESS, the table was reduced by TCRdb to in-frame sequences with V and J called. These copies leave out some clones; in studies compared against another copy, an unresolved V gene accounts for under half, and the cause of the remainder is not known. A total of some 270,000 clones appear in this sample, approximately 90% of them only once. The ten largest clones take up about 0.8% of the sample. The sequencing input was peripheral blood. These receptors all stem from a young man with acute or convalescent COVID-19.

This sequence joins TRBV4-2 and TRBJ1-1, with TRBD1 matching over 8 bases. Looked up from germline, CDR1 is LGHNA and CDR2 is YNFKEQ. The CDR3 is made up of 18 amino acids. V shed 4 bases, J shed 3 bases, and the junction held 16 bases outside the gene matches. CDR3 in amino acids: CASSPETGTGGLYTEAFF. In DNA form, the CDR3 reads TGTGCCAGCAGCCCAGAAACCGGGACAGGCGGGCTTTACACTGAAGCTTTCTTT.

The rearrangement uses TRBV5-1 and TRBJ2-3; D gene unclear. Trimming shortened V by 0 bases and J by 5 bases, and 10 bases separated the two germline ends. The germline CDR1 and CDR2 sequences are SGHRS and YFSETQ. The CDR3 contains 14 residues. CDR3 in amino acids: CASSLARLKDTQYF. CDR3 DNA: TGCGCCAGCAGCTTGGCCAGGTTAAAAGATACGCAGTATTTT.

CDR3 region: CASSVGDNRAETQYF. CDR3 coding DNA: TGTGCCAGCAGCGTAGGGGACAACCGGGCCGAGACCCAGTACTTC. J is TRBJ2-5 and V is TRBV9, with a tentative D call TRBD1 (6 bases). V was trimmed by 0 bases and J by 5 bases, leaving 14 bases between them. The CDR3 length is 15 residues. Germline assignment: CDR1 SGDLS and CDR2 YYNGEE.

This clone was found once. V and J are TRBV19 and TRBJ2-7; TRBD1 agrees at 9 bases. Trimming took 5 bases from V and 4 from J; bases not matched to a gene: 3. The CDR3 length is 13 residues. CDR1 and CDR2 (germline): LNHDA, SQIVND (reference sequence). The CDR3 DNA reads TGTGCCAGTAGTGGGGACAGGGCGTACGAGCAGTACTTC. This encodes CASSGDRAYEQYF.

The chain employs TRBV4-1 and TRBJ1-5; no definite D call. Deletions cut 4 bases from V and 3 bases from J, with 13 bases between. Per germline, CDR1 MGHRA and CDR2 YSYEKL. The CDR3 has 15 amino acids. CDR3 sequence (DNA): TGCGCCAGCAGCCGTTCAAATACGGTCAATCAGCCCCAGCATTTT. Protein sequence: CASSRSNTVNQPQHF.

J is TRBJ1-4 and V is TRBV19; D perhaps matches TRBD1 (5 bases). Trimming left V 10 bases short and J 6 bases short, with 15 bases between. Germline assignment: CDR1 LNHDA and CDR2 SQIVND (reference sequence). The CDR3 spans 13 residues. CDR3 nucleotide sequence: TGTGCCACTCTGTCCCGGGACTATGAAAAACTGTTTTTT. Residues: CATLSRDYEKLFF.

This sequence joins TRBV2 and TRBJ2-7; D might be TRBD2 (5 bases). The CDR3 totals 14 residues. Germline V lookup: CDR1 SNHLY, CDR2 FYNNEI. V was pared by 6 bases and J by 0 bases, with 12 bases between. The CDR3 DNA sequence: TGTGCCAGCAGGCCATTTGGGAGCTCCTACGAGCAGTACTTC. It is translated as CASRPFGSSYEQYF.

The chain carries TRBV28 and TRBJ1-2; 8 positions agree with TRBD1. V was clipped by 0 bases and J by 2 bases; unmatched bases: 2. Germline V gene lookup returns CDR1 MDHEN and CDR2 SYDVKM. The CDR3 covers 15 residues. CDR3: CASSLWRQGNYGYTF. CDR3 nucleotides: TGTGCCAGCAGTTTATGGAGACAGGGGAACTATGGCTACACCTTC.

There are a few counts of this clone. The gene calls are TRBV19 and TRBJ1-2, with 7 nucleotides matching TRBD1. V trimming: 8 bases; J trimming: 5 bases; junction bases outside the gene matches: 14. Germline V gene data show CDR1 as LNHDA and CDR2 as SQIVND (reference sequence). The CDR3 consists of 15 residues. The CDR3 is CASQSYIDREYGYTF. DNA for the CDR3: TGTGCCAGTCAATCCTACATCGACAGGGAGTATGGCTACACCTTC.

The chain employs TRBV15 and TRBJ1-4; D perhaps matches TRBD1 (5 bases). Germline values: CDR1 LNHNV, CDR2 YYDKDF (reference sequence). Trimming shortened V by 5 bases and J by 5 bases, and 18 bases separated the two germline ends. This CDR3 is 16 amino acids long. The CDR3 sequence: CATSEASGGLNEKLFF. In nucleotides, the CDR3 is TGTGCCACCAGCGAAGCCTCCGGGGGACTCAATGAAAAACTGTTTTTT.

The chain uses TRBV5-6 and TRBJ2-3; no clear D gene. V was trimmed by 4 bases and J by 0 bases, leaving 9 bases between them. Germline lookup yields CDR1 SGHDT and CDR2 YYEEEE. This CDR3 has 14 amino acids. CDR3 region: CASSQQSSTDTQYF. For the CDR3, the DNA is TGTGCCAGCAGCCAACAGAGTAGCACAGATACGCAGTATTTT.

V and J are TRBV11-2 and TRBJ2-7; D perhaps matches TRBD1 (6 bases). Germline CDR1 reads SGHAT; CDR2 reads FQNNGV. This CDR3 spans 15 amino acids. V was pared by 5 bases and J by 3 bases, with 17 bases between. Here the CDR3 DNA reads TGTGCCAGCAGCCCCATCGGGACACCCGGCTACGAGCAGTACTTC. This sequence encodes CASSPIGTPGYEQYF.

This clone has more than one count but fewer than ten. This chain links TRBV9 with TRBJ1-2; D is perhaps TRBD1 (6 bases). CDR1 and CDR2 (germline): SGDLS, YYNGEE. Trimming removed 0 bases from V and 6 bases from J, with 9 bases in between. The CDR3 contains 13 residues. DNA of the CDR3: TGTGCCAGCAGCGTAGTGTCAGGGGATGGCTACACCTTC. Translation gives CASSVVSGDGYTF. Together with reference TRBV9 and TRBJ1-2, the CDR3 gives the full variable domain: DSGVTQTPKHLITATGQRVTLRCSPRSGDLSVYWYQQSLDQGLQFLIQYYNGEERAKGNILERFSAQQFPDLHSELNLSSLELGDSALYFCASSVVSGDGYTFGSGTRLTVV.

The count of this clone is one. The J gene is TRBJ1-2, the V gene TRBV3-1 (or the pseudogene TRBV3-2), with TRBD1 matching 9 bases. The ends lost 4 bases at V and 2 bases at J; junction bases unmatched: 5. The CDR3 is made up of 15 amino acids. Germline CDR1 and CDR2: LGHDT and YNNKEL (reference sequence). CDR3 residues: CASSPRQGENYGYTF. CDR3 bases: TGTGCCAGCAGCCCCAGACAGGGGGAAAACTATGGCTACACCTTC.

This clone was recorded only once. The DNA of the CDR3 is TGTGCCAGCAGCTGGACAGGCAACTATGGCTACACCTTC. It codes for CASSWTGNYGYTF. The genes are TRBV5-6 and TRBJ1-2; TRBD1 agrees at 7 bases. The J segment lost 2 bases and the V segment lost 3 bases, leaving 1 base of the junction unmatched. Germline V gene sequence: CDR1 SGHDT, CDR2 YYEEEE. CDR3 length: 13 amino acids.

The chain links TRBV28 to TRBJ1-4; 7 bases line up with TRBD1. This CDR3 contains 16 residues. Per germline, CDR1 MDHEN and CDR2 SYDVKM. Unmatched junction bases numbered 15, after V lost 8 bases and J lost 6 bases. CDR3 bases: TGTGCCAGCGAAGGGGTTGAGACAGGGAAGGATGAAAAACTGTTTTTT. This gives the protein CASEGVETGKDEKLFF.

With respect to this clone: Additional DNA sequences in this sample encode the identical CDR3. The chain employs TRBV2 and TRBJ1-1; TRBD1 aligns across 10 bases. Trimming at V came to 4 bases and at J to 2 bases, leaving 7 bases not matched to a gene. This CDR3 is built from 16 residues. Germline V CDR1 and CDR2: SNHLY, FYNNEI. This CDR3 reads CASSVPGQGLNTEAFF. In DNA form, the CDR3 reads TGTGCCAGCAGTGTACCGGGACAGGGGCTTAACACTGAAGCTTTCTTT.

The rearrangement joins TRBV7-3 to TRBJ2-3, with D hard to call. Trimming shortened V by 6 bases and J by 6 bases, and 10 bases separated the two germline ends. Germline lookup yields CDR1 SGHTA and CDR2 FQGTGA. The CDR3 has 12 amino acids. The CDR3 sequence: CASSLGLDTQYF. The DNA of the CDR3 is TGTGCCAGCAGTTTAGGCCTGGATACGCAGTATTTT.

As DNA, the CDR3 is TGTGCCAGCAGCTCCCAAGCCGGGACAGGGGGCTCCAGGGAGACCCAGTACTTC. As protein: CASSSQAGTGGSRETQYF. The chain employs TRBV7-6 and TRBJ2-5; the match to TRBD1 covers 12 bases. Trimming removed 4 bases from V and 5 bases from J; junction bases left unmatched: 14. The CDR3 length is 18 residues. Germline values: CDR1 SGHVS, CDR2 FNYEAQ.

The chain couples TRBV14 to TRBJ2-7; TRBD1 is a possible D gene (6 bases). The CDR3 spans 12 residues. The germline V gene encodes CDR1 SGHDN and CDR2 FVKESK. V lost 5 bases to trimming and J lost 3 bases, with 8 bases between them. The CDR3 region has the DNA TGTGCCAGCAGCAAGGACAGCTACGAGCAGTACTTC. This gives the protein CASSKDSYEQYF.

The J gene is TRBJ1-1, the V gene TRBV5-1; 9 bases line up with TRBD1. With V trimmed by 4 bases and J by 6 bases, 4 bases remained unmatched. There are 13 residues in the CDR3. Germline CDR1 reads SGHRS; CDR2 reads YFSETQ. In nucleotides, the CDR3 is TGCGCCAGCAGCGCCGACAGGGGGGCTGAAGCTTTCTTT. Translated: CASSADRGAEAFF. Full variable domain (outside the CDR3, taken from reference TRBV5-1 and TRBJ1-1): KAGVTQTPRYLIKTRGQQVTLSCSPISGHRSVSWYQQTPGQGLQFLFEYFSETQRNKGNFPGRFSGRQFSNSRSEMNVSTLELGDSALYLCASSADRGAEAFFGQGTRLTVV.

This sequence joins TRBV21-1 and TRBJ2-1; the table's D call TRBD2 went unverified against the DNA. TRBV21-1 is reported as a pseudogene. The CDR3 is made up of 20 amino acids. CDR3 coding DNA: TGTGCCAGCAGCAAAAAGGAGGGAGGCCGGGGGGCTAGCAATTACAATGAGCAGTTCTTC. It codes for CASSKKEGGRGASNYNEQFF.

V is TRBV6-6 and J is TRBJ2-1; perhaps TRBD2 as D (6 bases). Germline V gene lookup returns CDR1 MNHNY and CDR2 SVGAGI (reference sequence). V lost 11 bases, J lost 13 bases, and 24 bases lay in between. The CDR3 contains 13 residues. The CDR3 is CAASGVGTLVQFF. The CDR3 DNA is TGTGCCGCATCGGGAGTCGGGACTCTTGTTCAGTTCTTC.

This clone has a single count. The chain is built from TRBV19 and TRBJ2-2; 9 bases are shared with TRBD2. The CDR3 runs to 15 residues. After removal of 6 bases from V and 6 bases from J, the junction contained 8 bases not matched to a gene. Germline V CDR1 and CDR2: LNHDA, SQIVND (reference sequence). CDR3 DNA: TGTGCCAGTAGCCCTAGCGGGGTTACTTCCGGGGAGCTGTTTTTT. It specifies CASSPSGVTSGELFF.

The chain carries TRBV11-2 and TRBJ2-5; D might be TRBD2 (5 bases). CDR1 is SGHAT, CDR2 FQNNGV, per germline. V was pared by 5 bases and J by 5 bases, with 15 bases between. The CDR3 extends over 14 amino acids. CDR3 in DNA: TGTGCCAGCAGCCCCCGGGGTGCCTGGGAGACCCAGTACTTC. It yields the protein CASSPRGAWETQYF.

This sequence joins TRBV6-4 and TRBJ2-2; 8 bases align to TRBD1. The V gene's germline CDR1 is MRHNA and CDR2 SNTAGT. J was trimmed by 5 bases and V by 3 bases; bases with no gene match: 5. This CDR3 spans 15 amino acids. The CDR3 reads CASSDTGGRTGELFF. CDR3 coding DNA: TGTGCCAGCAGTGATACAGGGGGTCGAACCGGGGAGCTGTTTTTT.

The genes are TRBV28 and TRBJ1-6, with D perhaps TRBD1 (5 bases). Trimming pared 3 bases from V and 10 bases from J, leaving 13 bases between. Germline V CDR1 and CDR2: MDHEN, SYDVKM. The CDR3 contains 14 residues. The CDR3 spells CASSFRHGGSPLHF. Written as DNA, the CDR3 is TGTGCCAGCAGTTTCAGACACGGGGGGTCACCCCTCCACTTT.

CDR3 bases: TGCGCCAGCAGCCAGACGCCTCAGGGCAACCAAGAGACCCAGTACTTC. It yields the protein CASSQTPQGNQETQYF. The chain joins TRBV4-1 to TRBJ2-5, with D tentatively TRBD1 (5 bases). The germline V gene has CDR1 MGHRA and CDR2 YSYEKL. Trimming removed 3 bases at V and 0 bases at J, with 14 bases between. There are 16 residues in the CDR3.

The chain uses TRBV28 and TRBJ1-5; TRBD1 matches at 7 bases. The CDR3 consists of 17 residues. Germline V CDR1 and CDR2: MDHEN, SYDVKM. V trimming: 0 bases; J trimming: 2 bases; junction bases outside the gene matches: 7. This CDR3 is CASSLWSQGNGNQPQHF. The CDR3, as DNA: TGTGCCAGCAGTTTATGGTCACAGGGGAACGGCAATCAGCCCCAGCATTTT.